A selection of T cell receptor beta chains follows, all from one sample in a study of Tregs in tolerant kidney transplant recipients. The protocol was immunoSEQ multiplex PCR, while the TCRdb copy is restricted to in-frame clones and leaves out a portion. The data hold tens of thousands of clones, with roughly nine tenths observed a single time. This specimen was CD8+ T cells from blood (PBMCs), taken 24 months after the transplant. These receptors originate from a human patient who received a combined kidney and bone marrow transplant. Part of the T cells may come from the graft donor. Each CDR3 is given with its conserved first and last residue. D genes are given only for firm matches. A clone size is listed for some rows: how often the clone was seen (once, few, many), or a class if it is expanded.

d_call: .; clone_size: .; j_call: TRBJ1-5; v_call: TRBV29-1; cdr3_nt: TGCAGCGTGGGTGACACGGGGAGCAATCAGCCCCAGCATTTT; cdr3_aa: CSVGDTGSNQPQHF
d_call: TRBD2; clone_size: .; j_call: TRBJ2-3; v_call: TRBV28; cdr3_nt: TGTGCCAGCAGTAAACTAGCGGGGGGGGTGAAAGATACGCAGTATTTT; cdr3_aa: CASSKLAGGVKDTQYF
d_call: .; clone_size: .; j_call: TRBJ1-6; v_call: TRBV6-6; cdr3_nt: TGTGCCAGCAGTTACTCTCCGGGCTCCTATAATTCACCCCTCCACTTT; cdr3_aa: CASSYSPGSYNSPLHF
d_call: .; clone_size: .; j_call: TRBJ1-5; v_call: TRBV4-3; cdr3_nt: TGCGCCAGCAGCCAAAGCACGAATAGCAATCAGCCCCAGCATTTT; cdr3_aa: CASSQSTNSNQPQHF
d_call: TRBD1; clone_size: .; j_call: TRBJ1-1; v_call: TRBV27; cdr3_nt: TGTGCCAGCAGTTTAAACAGGGGGCGTTCGTACACTGAAGCTTTCTTT; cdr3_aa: CASSLNRGRSYTEAFF
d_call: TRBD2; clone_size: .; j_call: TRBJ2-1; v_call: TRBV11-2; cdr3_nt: TGTGCCAGCAGCCTAGGGACTAGCTGGAATGAGCAGTTCTTC; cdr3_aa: CASSLGTSWNEQFF
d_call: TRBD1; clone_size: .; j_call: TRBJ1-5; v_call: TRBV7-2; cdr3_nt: TGTGCCAGCAGCTTGACGACAGGGTGGAATCAGCCCCAGCATTTT; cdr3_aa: CASSLTTGWNQPQHF
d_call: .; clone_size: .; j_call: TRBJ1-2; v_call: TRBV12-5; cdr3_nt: TGTGCTAGTGGTTTGGTACTTAGGGGGAAGGGTAACTATGGCTACACCTTC; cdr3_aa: CASGLVLRGKGNYGYTF
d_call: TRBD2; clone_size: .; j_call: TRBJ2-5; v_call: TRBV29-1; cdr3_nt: TGCAGCGTTGAAGGGGCTTGGACTAGCGAAGAGACCCAGTACTTC; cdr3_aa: CSVEGAWTSEETQYF
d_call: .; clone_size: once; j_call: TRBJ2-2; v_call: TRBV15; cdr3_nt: TGTGCCACCAGCAGACCTCCCGGGGAGCTGTTTTTT; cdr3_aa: CATSRPPGELFF
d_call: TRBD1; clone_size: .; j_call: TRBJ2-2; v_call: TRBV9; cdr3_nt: TGTGCCAGCAGCGTGGGACAGGGTCCCGGGGAGCTGTTTTTT; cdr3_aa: CASSVGQGPGELFF
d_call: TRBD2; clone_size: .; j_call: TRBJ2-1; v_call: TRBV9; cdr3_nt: TGTGCCAGCAACCCCCCTCTAGCGGGAGAAGGTAATGAGCAGTTCTTC; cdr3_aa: CASNPPLAGEGNEQFF
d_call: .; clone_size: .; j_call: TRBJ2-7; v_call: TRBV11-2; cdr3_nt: TGTGCCAGCAGACCTAACAAAGGACAACCGGATTATGCAAGCTACGAGCAGTACTTC; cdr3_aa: CASRPNKGQPDYASYEQYF
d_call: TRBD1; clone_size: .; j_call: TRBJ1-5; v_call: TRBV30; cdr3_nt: TGTGCCTGGAGTAGGACAGGGGGCAATCAGCCCCAGCATTTT; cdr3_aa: CAWSRTGGNQPQHF
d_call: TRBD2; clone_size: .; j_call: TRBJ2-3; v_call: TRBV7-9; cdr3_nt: TGTGCCAGCAGCGGAACGACTTTAGCGGGAATGACAGATACGCAGTATTTT; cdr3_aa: CASSGTTLAGMTDTQYF
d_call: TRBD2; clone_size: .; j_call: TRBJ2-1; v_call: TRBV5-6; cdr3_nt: TGTGCCAGCAGCTCTCTAGCGGGGGATTACAATGAGCAGTTCTTC; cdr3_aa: CASSSLAGDYNEQFF
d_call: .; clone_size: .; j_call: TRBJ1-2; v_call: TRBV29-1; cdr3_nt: TGCAGCGTTGAAGTTGCGGGGAATTGGGCCGTCGATGGCTACACCTTC; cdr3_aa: CSVEVAGNWAVDGYTF
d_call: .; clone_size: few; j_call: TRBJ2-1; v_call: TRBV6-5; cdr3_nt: TGTGCCAGCAGTTTAATACAGGGTTACAATGAGCAGTTCTTC; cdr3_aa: CASSLIQGYNEQFF
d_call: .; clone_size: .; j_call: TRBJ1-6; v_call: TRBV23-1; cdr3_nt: TGCGCCAGCAGCGAAACAGGGACAAATAATTCACCCCTCCACTTT; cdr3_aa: CASSETGTNNSPLHF
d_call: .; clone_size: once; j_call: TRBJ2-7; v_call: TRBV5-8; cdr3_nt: TGTGCCAGCAGCTTGAGGGGTGGACACGAGCAGTACTTC; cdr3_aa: CASSLRGGHEQYF
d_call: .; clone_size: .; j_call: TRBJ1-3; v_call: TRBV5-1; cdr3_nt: TGCGCCAGCAGCTCCATCGGGGAGGGCCTCGGGAACACCATATATTTT; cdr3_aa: CASSSIGEGLGNTIYF
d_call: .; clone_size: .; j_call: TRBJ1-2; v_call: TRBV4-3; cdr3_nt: TGCGCCAGCAGCCAAGAAAGGCTAGGATGGAACTATGGCTACACCTTC; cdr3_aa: CASSQERLGWNYGYTF
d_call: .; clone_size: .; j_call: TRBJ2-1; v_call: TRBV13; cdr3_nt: TGTGCCAGCAGCTTAGGTCGGTCTAGCCTACGGCAGTTCTTC; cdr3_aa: CASSLGRSSLRQFF
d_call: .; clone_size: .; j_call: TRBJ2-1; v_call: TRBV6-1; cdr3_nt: TGTGCCAGCACCCTATGGGAGCCCAATGAGCAGTTCTTC; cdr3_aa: CASTLWEPNEQFF
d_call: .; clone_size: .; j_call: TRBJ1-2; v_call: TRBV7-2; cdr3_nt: TGTGCCAGCAGCTCCCTTGCCGGGGATAACTATGGCTACACCTTC; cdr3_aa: CASSSLAGDNYGYTF
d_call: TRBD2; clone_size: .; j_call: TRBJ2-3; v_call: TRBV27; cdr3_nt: TGTGCCAGCAGTTCAAACCCTGGGGGGGCAGATACGCAGTATTTT; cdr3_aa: CASSSNPGGADTQYF
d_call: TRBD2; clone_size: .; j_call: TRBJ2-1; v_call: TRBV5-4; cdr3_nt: TGTGCCAGCAGCTTAGGACTAGCGGGGTCGCAGTTCTTC; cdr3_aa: CASSLGLAGSQFF
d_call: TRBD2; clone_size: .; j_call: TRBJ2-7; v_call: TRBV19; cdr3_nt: TGTGCCAGTACTCCCGGGGGGAGCTCCTACGAGCAGTACTTC; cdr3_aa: CASTPGGSSYEQYF
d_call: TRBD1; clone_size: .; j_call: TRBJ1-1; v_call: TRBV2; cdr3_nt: TGTGCCAGCAGTGACAGTCCCGGGACAGGGGTTGAAGCTTTCTTT; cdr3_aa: CASSDSPGTGVEAFF
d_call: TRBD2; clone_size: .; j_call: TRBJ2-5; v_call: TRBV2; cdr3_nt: TGTGCCAGCAGTGAGGGACTAGCGGGGGGATTACTGGAGACCCAGTACTTC; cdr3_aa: CASSEGLAGGLLETQYF
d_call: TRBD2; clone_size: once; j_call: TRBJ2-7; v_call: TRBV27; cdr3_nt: TGTGCCAGCAGTTCTTGGCGGGAGGGCGGCTACGAGCAGTACTTC; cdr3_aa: CASSSWREGGYEQYF
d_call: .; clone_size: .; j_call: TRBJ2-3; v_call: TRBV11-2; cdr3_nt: TGTGCCAGCAGCTTAGAGCGCGGGACAGATACGCAGTATTTT; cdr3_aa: CASSLERGTDTQYF
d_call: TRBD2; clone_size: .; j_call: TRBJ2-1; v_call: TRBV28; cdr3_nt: TGTGCCAGCAGTGGCGAATTCCGGGGGAGGGCCTACAATGAGCAGTTCTTC; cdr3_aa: CASSGEFRGRAYNEQFF
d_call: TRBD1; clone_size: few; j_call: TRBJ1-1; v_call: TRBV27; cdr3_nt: TGTGCCAGCAGTTTAGGACAGGGTTTCACTGAAGCTTTCTTT; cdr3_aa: CASSLGQGFTEAFF
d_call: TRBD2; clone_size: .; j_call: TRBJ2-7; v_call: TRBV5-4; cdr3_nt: TGTGCCAGCAGCTTGTTAGCGGGGGGCCTTGACCCTTACGAGCAGTACTTC; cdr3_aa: CASSLLAGGLDPYEQYF
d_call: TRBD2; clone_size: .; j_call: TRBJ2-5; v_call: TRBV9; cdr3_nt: TGTGCCAGCAGCGGAAGCGGGAACCAAGAGACCCAGTACTTC; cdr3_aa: CASSGSGNQETQYF
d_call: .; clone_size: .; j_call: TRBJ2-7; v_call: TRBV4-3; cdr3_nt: TGCGCCAGCAGCCAAGAACAGGGTATATTTAGTCACGAGCAGTACTTC; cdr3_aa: CASSQEQGIFSHEQYF
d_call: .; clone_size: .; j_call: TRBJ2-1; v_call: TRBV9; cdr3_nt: TGTGCCAGCAGCGACACTAGGAACCCTGAGCAGTTCTTC; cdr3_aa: CASSDTRNPEQFF
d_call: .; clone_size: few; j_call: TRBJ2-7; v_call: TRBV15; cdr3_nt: TGTGCCACCAGCTCGGGCGGGCACGAGCAGTACTTC; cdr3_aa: CATSSGGHEQYF
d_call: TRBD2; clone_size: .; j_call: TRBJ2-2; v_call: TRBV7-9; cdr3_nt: TGTGCCAGCAGCTTGACCCCCAGCGGGAGATTGACCACCGGGGAGCTGTTTTTT; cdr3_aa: CASSLTPSGRLTTGELFF
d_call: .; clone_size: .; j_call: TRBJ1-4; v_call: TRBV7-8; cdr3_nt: TGTGCCAGCAGCTTGGGCTATGAAAAACTGTTTTTT; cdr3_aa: CASSLGYEKLFF
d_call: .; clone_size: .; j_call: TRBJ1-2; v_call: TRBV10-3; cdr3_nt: TGTGCCATCAGTGAGTCGTCGACACGAATGAACTATGGCTACACCTTC; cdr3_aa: CAISESSTRMNYGYTF
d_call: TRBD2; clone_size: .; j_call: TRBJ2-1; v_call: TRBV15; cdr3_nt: TGTGCCACCAGCAGTAGTATAGCGGGAGACTACAATGAGCAGTTCTTC; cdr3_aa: CATSSSIAGDYNEQFF
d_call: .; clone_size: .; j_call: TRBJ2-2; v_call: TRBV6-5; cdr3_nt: TGTGCCAGCAGTTGGATGGAGGGCACCGGGGAGCTGTTTTTT; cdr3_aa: CASSWMEGTGELFF
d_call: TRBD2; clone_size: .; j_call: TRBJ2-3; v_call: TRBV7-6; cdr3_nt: TGTGCCAGCAGCTCCCTGGGACTAGCGGCGCGGGATACGCAGTATTTT; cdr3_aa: CASSSLGLAARDTQYF
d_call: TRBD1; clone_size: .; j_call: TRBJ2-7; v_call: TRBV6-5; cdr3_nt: TGTGCCAGCGGATCTAAGACAGGGGATAGGGACGAGCAGTACTTC; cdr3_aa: CASGSKTGDRDEQYF
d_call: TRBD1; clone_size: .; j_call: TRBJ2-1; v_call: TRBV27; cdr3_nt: TGTGCCAGCAGTTTACGGCAGGGGGAAGCCAGGCGGAATGAGCAGTTCTTC; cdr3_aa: CASSLRQGEARRNEQFF
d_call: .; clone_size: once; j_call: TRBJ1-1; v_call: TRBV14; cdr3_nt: TGTGCCAGCAGCCAAGCCGGTGAAGCTTTCTTT; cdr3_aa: CASSQAGEAFF